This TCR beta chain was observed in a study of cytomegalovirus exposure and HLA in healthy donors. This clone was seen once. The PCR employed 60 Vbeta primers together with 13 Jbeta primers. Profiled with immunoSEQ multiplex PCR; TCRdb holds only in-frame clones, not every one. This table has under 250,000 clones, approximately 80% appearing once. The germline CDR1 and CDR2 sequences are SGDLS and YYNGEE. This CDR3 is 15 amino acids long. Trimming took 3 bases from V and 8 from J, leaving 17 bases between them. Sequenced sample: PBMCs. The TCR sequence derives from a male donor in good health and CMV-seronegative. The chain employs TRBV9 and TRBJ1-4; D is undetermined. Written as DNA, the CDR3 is TGTGCCAGCAGCGGACCGGGAGGGATGGGAGAAAAACTGTTTTTT. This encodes CASSGPGGMGEKLFF.